A selection of T cell receptor beta chains follows, all from one sample in a study of blood T cell repertoires in COVID-19. TCRdb's table, derived via immunoSEQ multiplex PCR, lists solely in-frame clones and lacks some. The table has roughly 100,000 clones, 70% to 90% seen once; the top ten hold 1.5% to 2%. Sequencing used peripheral blood. Receptors were obtained from a man of 80 years or more with acute or convalescent COVID-19. CDR3s include the opening cysteine and the closing phenylalanine or tryptophan. Fields, in order: D gene, J gene, V gene, clone size, CDR3 DNA, CDR3 protein. A D gene is named only where the DNA matches it firmly. Size values are once, few and many counts, or a class for expanded clones, and some rows have none.

>TRBD2|TRBJ2-1|TRBV6-4|-
TGTGCCAGCAGTGACGAGGGACTAGCGGATTACAATGAGCAGTTCTTC
CASSDEGLADYNEQFF
>-|TRBJ2-6|TRBV18|once
TGTGCCAGCTCACCACCAGCAGGAACCTCTGGGGCCAACGTCCTGACTTTC
CASSPPAGTSGANVLTF
>-|TRBJ2-3|TRBV7-2|-
TGTGCCAGCAGCCCCCAAATAGGCACAGATACGCAGTATTTT
CASSPQIGTDTQYF
>-|TRBJ2-6|TRBV3-1/TRBV3-2|-
TGTGCCAGCAGCCAAGTCGGGTGGAGCGGGGCCAACGTCCTGACTTTC
CASSQVGWSGANVLTF
>TRBD1|TRBJ2-6|TRBV19|-
TGTGCCAGTAGTACGACAGGGTCCACTGGGGCCAACGTCCTGACTTTC
CASSTTGSTGANVLTF
>TRBD1|TRBJ1-6|TRBV6-5|-
TGTGCCAGCAGGCGCTCGGGACAGGGTAATTCACCCCTCCACTTT
CASRRSGQGNSPLHF
>-|TRBJ2-7|TRBV7-8|-
TGTGCCAGCAGCTTAAGCTCTACCGGAGCTTACTCCTACGAGCAGTACTTC
CASSLSSTGAYSYEQYF
>-|TRBJ1-2|TRBV5-8|-
TGTGCCAGCAGCTTGGAGCTCTATGGCTACACCTTC
CASSLELYGYTF
>-|TRBJ1-6|TRBV27|-
TGTGCCAGCAGTTTACGTAGGGGGAGAGTCAATTCACCCCTCCACTTT
CASSLRRGRVNSPLHF
>TRBD2|TRBJ2-1|TRBV19|-
TGTGCCAGTAGCCTTGGGACTAGCGGGAGGGGGGACAATGAGCAGTTCTTC
CASSLGTSGRGDNEQFF
>TRBD1|TRBJ2-1|TRBV19|-
TGTGCCAGTAGTACCCTGACAGGGAGAGAGAATAATGAGCAGTTCTTC
CASSTLTGRENNEQFF
>TRBD1|TRBJ2-1|TRBV4-2|once
TGTGCCAGCAGCCAACCCGGGACAGGGAATGAGCAGTTCTTC
CASSQPGTGNEQFF
>-|TRBJ2-4|TRBV4-2|-
TGTGCCAGCAGCCAAGATTTGGTAGCGGCGGCCAAAAACATTCAGTACTTC
CASSQDLVAAAKNIQYF
>-|TRBJ2-7|TRBV6-6|-
TGTGCCAGCAGTTACTCGCAGGGGGGATACGAGCAGTACTTC
CASSYSQGGYEQYF
>-|TRBJ2-3|TRBV19|-
TGTGCCAGTAGTATGCGGGACGGCCCTAGCACAGATACGCAGTATTTT
CASSMRDGPSTDTQYF
>-|TRBJ2-7|TRBV5-4|-
TGTGCCAGCAGCTTGGGGCAGGGATTGGGCGAGCAGTACTTC
CASSLGQGLGEQYF
>-|TRBJ2-7|TRBV6-5|-
TGTGCCAGCAGTCAGGGGCCGAACTACGAGCAGTACTTC
CASSQGPNYEQYF
>TRBD2|TRBJ2-7|TRBV7-8|once
TGTGCCAGCAGCTTAGCGCCACTAGCGGCCTCCTACGAGCAGTACTTC
CASSLAPLAASYEQYF
>TRBD2|TRBJ2-7|TRBV3-1/TRBV3-2|-
TGTGCCAGCAGCCAAGGGACTAGCGGGAGCGAGCAGTACTTC
CASSQGTSGSEQYF
>-|TRBJ1-6|TRBV5-5|-
TGTGCCAGCAGTTTGGGGCCGGCGAGGGCGAATTCACCCCTCCACTTT
CASSLGPARANSPLHF
>-|TRBJ2-5|TRBV7-3|-
TGTGCCAGCAGCCCTATCGGGGGAGGAGAGACCCAGTACTTC
CASSPIGGGETQYF
>-|TRBJ1-5|TRBV15|-
TGTGCCACCAGCAGAGTTGCGGGGGCGGGACAGCCCCAGCATTTT
CATSRVAGAGQPQHF
>-|TRBJ1-1|TRBV10-2|-
TGCGCCAGCAGTGAAAGGGGAAGCGAAGCTTTCTTT
CASSERGSEAFF
>TRBD1|TRBJ2-7|TRBV29-1|-
TGCAGCGTTGCCTGGACAGGGTCCGAGCAGTACTTC
CSVAWTGSEQYF
>-|TRBJ2-3|TRBV5-6|-
TGTGCCAGCCTCCGGGGACACCACACAGATACGCAGTATTTT
CASLRGHHTDTQYF
>TRBD1|TRBJ2-5|TRBV6-6|-
TGTGCCAGCAGTTACGAACAGGGGTGGGAGACCCAGTACTTC
CASSYEQGWETQYF
>TRBD2|TRBJ2-1|TRBV7-6|-
TGTGCCAGCAGCTTATATTCGGGACTAGCGGGGCCGAGCTCCTACAATGAGCAGTTCTTC
CASSLYSGLAGPSSYNEQFF
>-|TRBJ1-1|TRBV25-1|-
TGTGCCAGCAGTGGGACTCTGGGGAGAGCTTTCTTT
CASSGTLGRAFF
>TRBD2|TRBJ2-3|TRBV9|-
TGTGCCAGCAGCACCCGGACTAGCGGGAGTTATACGCAGTATTTT
CASSTRTSGSYTQYF
>TRBD1|TRBJ2-1|TRBV24-1|-
TGTGCCACCCGACAGGGCTATGAGCAGTTCTTC
CATRQGYEQFF
>-|TRBJ2-5|TRBV5-5|-
TGTGCCAGCAGCTTATTGGGAGCCCAAGAGACCCAGTACTTC
CASSLLGAQETQYF
>TRBD2|TRBJ2-1|TRBV12-3/TRBV12-4|-
TGTGCCAGCATCTCGGGTAGCGGGCCGGAGCAGTTCTTC
CASISGSGPEQFF
>-|TRBJ2-5|TRBV28|-
TGTGCCAGCAGTTTTGGGGGGGCCCAAGAGACCCAGTACTTC
CASSFGGAQETQYF
>-|TRBJ2-7|TRBV5-4|-
TGTGCCAGCAGCTTGGCAGGGGCCCTCTCCTACGAGCAGTACTTC
CASSLAGALSYEQYF
>-|TRBJ2-5|TRBV15|-
TGTGCCACCAGCAGAGGGGCAGGTAAAGAGGAGACCCAGTACTTC
CATSRGAGKEETQYF
>-|TRBJ1-1|TRBV29-1|-
TGCAGCGTTGACAGGGTTACTGAAGCTTTCTTT
CSVDRVTEAFF
>TRBD1|TRBJ2-3|TRBV9|-
TGTGCCAGCGGGAGGGGTCCGGGACAGGGATTAGATACGCAGTATTTT
CASGRGPGQGLDTQYF
>TRBD2|TRBJ2-1|TRBV7-2|few
TGTGCCAGCAGCTTAGGAGTTAGCGGGATAATCGGAAATGAGCAGTTCTTC
CASSLGVSGIIGNEQFF
>-|TRBJ1-2|TRBV27|-
TGTGCCAGCAGTTTATCTAATGTCAGGGGTAACTATGGCTACACCTTC
CASSLSNVRGNYGYTF
>TRBD2|TRBJ2-1|TRBV11-2|-
TGTGCCAGCAGCTTAGGAGCTAGCGGCAATGAGCAGTTCTTC
CASSLGASGNEQFF
>TRBD1|TRBJ1-4|TRBV11-2|-
TGTGCCAGCAGCCTACGGACAGGGGGCACTGAAAAACTGTTTTTT
CASSLRTGGTEKLFF